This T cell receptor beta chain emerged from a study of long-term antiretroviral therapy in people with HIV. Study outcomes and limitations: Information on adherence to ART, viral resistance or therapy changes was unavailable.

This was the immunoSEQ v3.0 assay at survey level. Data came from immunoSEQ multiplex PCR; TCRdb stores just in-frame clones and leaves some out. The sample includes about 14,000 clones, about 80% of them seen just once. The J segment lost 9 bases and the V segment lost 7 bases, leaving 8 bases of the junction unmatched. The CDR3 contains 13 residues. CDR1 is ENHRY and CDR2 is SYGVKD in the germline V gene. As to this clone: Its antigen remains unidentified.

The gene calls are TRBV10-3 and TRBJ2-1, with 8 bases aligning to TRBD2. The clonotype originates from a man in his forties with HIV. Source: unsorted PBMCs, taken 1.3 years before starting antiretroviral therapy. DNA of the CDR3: TGTGCCATCAACCGGGGGGGCCGTGGTGAGCAGTTCTTC. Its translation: CAINRGGRGEQFF.